Below, 12 T cell receptor beta chains from the same sample are listed, as sequenced in a study of PD-L1 blockade in urothelial cancer (dated by TCRdb to 2017 to 2019). The method behind the library was the immunoSEQ multiplex PCR assay. TCRdb limited this immuneACCESS table to in-frame rearrangements with V and J called. A share of clones is missing; checked studies link under half to unresolved V genes, and the rest is unexplained. The sample table lists 70,000 or so clones, approximately 91% of them with a count of one. The ten largest clones capture 3% to 4% of the sample. The sequencing here drew on PBMCs, taken around atezolizumab (anti-PD-L1) treatment. The receptor set was obtained from a man aged 55 to 69 with urothelial cancer.

This clone was seen only once. This chain connects TRBV10-3 to TRBJ1-3, with D unresolved. Looked up from germline, CDR1 is ENHRY and CDR2 is SYGVKD. The CDR3 is 15 residues long. Trimming cost V 10 bases and J 0 bases, with 16 bases left between them. The CDR3 loop reads CASREPGSSGNTIYF. The CDR3, as DNA: TGTGCCAGCCGTGAGCCAGGCAGCTCTGGAAACACCATATATTTT.

This clone was picked up a small number of times. The chain combines TRBV30 with TRBJ1-2; D remains ambiguous. The germline CDR1 and CDR2 sequences are GTSNPN and SVGIG (reference sequence). This CDR3 spans 12 amino acids. The V end was cut by 5 bases, the J end by 7 bases, with 14 bases between. The CDR3 DNA sequence: TGTGCCTGGCGGGGAACGGTTTCTGGCTACACCTTC. It specifies CAWRGTVSGYTF.

J is TRBJ1-3 and V is TRBV6-6; TRBD1 aligns across 7 bases. The V gene's germline CDR1 is MNHNY and CDR2 SVGAGI (reference sequence). The J segment lost 1 base and the V segment lost 5 bases, leaving 8 bases of the junction unmatched. The CDR3 runs to 16 residues. The CDR3 protein is CASSAKQGWSGNTIYF. The CDR3 DNA reads as TGTGCCAGCAGTGCAAAACAGGGGTGGTCTGGAAACACCATATATTTT.

Only one count was recorded for this clone. This sequence joins TRBV19 and TRBJ1-5; D not resolved. Germline V gene data show CDR1 as LNHDA and CDR2 as SQIVND (reference sequence). CDR3 length equals 18 residues. Trimming left V 0 bases short and J 2 bases short, with 17 bases between. The CDR3 is CASSIEHSSGVGNQPQHF. The CDR3 DNA sequence: TGTGCCAGTAGTATAGAGCACTCGTCCGGGGTTGGCAATCAGCCCCAGCATTTT.

The CDR3 loop reads CASSGGGDTQYF. The CDR3 DNA follows: TGCGCCAGCAGTGGAGGCGGAGATACGCAGTATTTT. This chain links TRBV10-2 with TRBJ2-3, with no clear D. The V and J ends lost 4 bases and 5 bases respectively, with 7 bases between them. There are 12 residues in the CDR3. Germline V lookup: CDR1 WSHSY, CDR2 SAAADI.

This sequence joins TRBV10-3 and TRBJ2-3; D is undetermined. CDR1 is ENHRY and CDR2 is SYGVKD in the germline V gene. V was clipped by 4 bases and J by 4 bases, with 6 bases between them. CDR3 length equals 12 residues. The DNA of the CDR3 is TGTGCCATCAGTGCATTAGCAGATACGCAGTATTTT. Amino acids: CAISALADTQYF.

This chain uses TRBV19 with TRBJ2-7; TRBD2 matches at 10 bases. The CDR3 totals 15 residues. Germline trimming cut 4 bases from V and 1 base from J; bases unmatched to any gene: 4. Germline CDR1 LNHDA, CDR2 SQIVND (reference sequence). CDR3 DNA sequence: TGTGCCAGTAGTACTAGCGGGAGTTCATCCTACGAGCAGTACTTC. Residues: CASSTSGSSSYEQYF.

This clone has just one count. The genes are TRBV28 and TRBJ2-3; 9 nucleotides match TRBD2. Per the germline V gene, CDR1 is MDHEN and CDR2 is SYDVKM. Trimming took 4 bases from V and 2 from J; bases not matched to a gene: 4. The CDR3 is 15 amino acids. The CDR3 here is CASSSGGGATDTQYF. The DNA for the CDR3 is TGTGCCAGCAGTTCGGGCGGGGGGGCCACAGATACGCAGTATTTT.

The chain has TRBV5-4 and TRBJ2-3; 8 bases are shared with TRBD2. The CDR3 extends over 16 amino acids. V lost 6 bases to trimming and J lost 4 bases; unmatched junction nucleotides: 13. Germline-derived CDR1 and CDR2 are SGHNT and YYREEE (reference sequence). The CDR3 sequence is CASNSGGGMGPDTQYF. The DNA of the CDR3 is TGTGCCAGCAACTCGGGCGGGGGGATGGGCCCAGATACGCAGTATTTT.

The chain combines TRBV5-5 with TRBJ2-2; TRBD1 might be the D (6 bases). Trimming stripped 0 bases from V and 0 bases from J, with 9 bases between. The CDR3 totals 16 residues. The germline V gene encodes CDR1 SGHKS and CDR2 YYEKEE (reference sequence). CDR3 amino acids: CASSLGPGANTGELFF. CDR3 in DNA: TGTGCCAGCAGCTTGGGTCCAGGGGCGAACACCGGGGAGCTGTTTTTT.

This rearrangement joins TRBV6-5 to TRBJ1-5; D is perhaps TRBD1 (5 bases). V was shortened by 0 bases and J by 7 bases, with 10 bases between the two germline ends. Germline CDR1 MNHEY, CDR2 SVGAGI. The CDR3 runs to 14 residues. As DNA, the CDR3 is TGTGCCAGCAGTTACTCTCGGGGGGAACAGCCCCAGCATTTT. Protein product: CASSYSRGEQPQHF.

The chain has TRBV19 and TRBJ1-2; D may be TRBD1 (6 bases). The CDR3 runs 13 residues. V was clipped by 9 bases and J by 3 bases, with 14 bases between them. Germline CDR1 is LNHDA and CDR2 is SQIVND (reference sequence). CDR3 region: CASRFGGDYGYTF. The CDR3 DNA follows: TGTGCCAGCCGCTTTGGGGGCGACTATGGCTACACCTTC.